Presented here are 32 T cell receptor beta chains from one specimen sequenced in a study of technical replicates of blood from a few donors. Assay: immunoSEQ multiplex PCR; the TCRdb copy retains only in-frame clones and omits some. Among tens of thousands of clones listed, around nine tenths were seen once. Sequenced input: T cells isolated from PBMCs. Receptors were obtained from a human donor in good health.

This chain uses TRBV7-2 with TRBJ1-1, with D uncertain. CDR1 is SGHTA and CDR2 is FQGNSA in the germline V gene. This CDR3 spans 16 amino acids. Trimming left V 5 bases short and J 0 bases short, with 16 bases between. The CDR3 region has the DNA TGTGCCAGCAGCGCCCCCCGGTTTTTGATGAACACTGAAGCTTTCTTT. Its translation is CASSAPRFLMNTEAFF.

This rearrangement joins TRBV2 to TRBJ2-1, with TRBD2 matching over 10 bases. The V gene's germline CDR1 is SNHLY and CDR2 FYNNEI. This CDR3 is built from 15 residues. The J segment lost 9 bases and the V segment lost 6 bases, leaving 11 bases of the junction unmatched. The CDR3 here is CASSALSGRSREQFF. CDR3 bases: TGTGCCAGCAGCGCCCTTAGCGGGAGGTCACGTGAGCAGTTCTTC.

This rearrangement joins TRBV19 to TRBJ1-1; D perhaps matches TRBD1 (6 bases). V lost 7 bases, J lost 2 bases, and 17 bases lay in between. This CDR3 is 15 amino acids long. Germline-derived CDR1 and CDR2 are LNHDA and SQIVND (reference sequence). The CDR3 sequence: CASTPSTGVNTEAFF. The CDR3 DNA reads TGTGCCAGTACCCCATCGACAGGAGTTAACACTGAAGCTTTCTTT.

The chain employs TRBV15 and TRBJ2-7, with 7 bases lining up with TRBD2. The CDR3 is made up of 15 amino acids. Germline V CDR1 and CDR2: LNHNV, YYDKDF (reference sequence). Losses at the gene ends were 5 bases for V and 4 bases for J; bases not matched to a gene: 11. CDR3 region: CATSPRREGTYEQYF. The DNA for the CDR3 is TGTGCCACCAGCCCACGGAGGGAGGGGACTTACGAGCAGTACTTC.

The chain joins TRBV4-3 to TRBJ2-1; possible D gene TRBD2, 6 bases. Germline CDR1 LGHNA, CDR2 YSLEER. Trimming removed 0 bases from V and 5 bases from J, with 8 bases in between. This CDR3 comprises 14 residues. This CDR3 is CASSQDGGDNEQFF. CDR3 bases: TGCGCCAGCAGCCAAGATGGAGGGGACAATGAGCAGTTCTTC.

V and J are TRBV28 and TRBJ2-2; weak D call: TRBD1 (5 bases). V was pared by 6 bases and J by 5 bases, with 22 bases between. This CDR3 has 17 amino acids. Germline V lookup: CDR1 MDHEN, CDR2 SYDVKM. CDR3 protein: CASRLPPGQGNTGELFF. The CDR3 bases are TGTGCCAGCAGACTGCCCCCTGGGCAGGGCAATACCGGGGAGCTGTTTTTT.

In this sample, this clone turned up once. The rearrangement joins TRBV27 to TRBJ2-7; maybe TRBD1 (6 bases). V was pared by 5 bases and J by 2 bases, with 22 bases between. The CDR3 has 17 amino acids. Looked up from germline, CDR1 is MNHEY and CDR2 is SMNVEV (reference sequence). DNA of the CDR3: TGTGCCAGCAGTAGTACATTCGGACAGAAACAAACCTACGAGCAGTACTTC. It is translated as CASSSTFGQKQTYEQYF.

The chain uses TRBV19 and TRBJ2-7; D gene uncertain. Germline CDR1 LNHDA, CDR2 SQIVND (reference sequence). The V and J ends lost 5 bases and 7 bases respectively, with 15 bases between them. This CDR3 contains 13 residues. CDR3: CASSLAESLEQYF. The CDR3 DNA reads as TGTGCCAGTAGTTTGGCGGAGTCTTTGGAGCAGTACTTC.

Only one count was recorded for this clone. The chain employs TRBV9 and TRBJ2-1, with D tentatively TRBD2 (6 bases). The V gene's germline CDR1 is SGDLS and CDR2 YYNGEE. The CDR3 extends over 16 amino acids. V was shortened by 0 bases and J by 7 bases, with 17 bases between the two germline ends. The CDR3 DNA reads TGTGCCAGCAGCGTAGGGTCCACGGGAGTGAAAAATGAGCAGTTCTTC. This translates into CASSVGSTGVKNEQFF.

The rearrangement joins TRBV27 to TRBJ1-5; TRBD1 aligns across 9 bases. This CDR3 is built from 14 residues. The V gene's germline CDR1 is MNHEY and CDR2 SMNVEV (reference sequence). V was clipped by 6 bases and J by 7 bases; unmatched bases: 7. This CDR3 is CASRGTGLQQPQHF. Written as DNA, the CDR3 is TGTGCCAGCAGAGGGACAGGGCTTCAACAGCCCCAGCATTTT.

This clone was counted once. The V call is TRBV11-3, the J call TRBJ2-2; the D is unclear. Trimming shortened V by 2 bases and J by 3 bases, and 4 bases separated the two germline ends. CDR1 is SGHNT and CDR2 is YENEEA in the germline V gene. The CDR3 is 13 residues long. The CDR3 sequence: CASSLIDTGELFF. Here the CDR3 DNA reads TGTGCCAGCAGCTTAATAGACACCGGGGAGCTGTTTTTT. Full variable domain (missing parts from reference TRBV11-3 and TRBJ2-2): EAGVVQSPRYKIIEKKQPVAFWCNPISGHNTLYWYLQNLGQGPELLIRYENEEAVDDSQLPKDRFSAERLKGVDSTLKIQPAELGDSAVYLCASSLIDTGELFFGEGSRLTVL.

This clone has more than one count but fewer than ten. The CDR3 sequence is CASSLGTGEQFF. For the CDR3, the DNA is TGTGCCAGCAGCTTAGGCACGGGTGAGCAGTTCTTC. The chain combines TRBV7-3 with TRBJ2-1; D gene uncertain. The CDR3 extends over 12 amino acids. The germline gives CDR1 SGHTA, CDR2 FQGTGA. Trimming cost V 2 bases and J 9 bases, with 8 bases left between them.

Concerning this clone: This specimen includes other DNA sequences encoding the same CDR3. The chain employs TRBV4-2 and TRBJ2-3, with 12 bases matching TRBD2. Trimming removed 0 bases from V and 3 bases from J; junction bases left unmatched: 1. Germline V gene sequence: CDR1 LGHNA, CDR2 YNFKEQ. The length of the CDR3 is 16 residues. CDR3 bases: TGTGCCAGCAGCCAAGATCTAGCGGGAGGGACAGATACGCAGTATTTT. This encodes CASSQDLAGGTDTQYF.

V is TRBV19 and J is TRBJ1-3; 10 bases align to TRBD1. Germline CDR1 LNHDA, CDR2 SQIVND (reference sequence). There are 16 residues in the CDR3. The V and J ends lost 7 bases and 2 bases, in that order; junction bases with no gene match: 8. The CDR3 coding sequence is TGTGCCAGTACCACCAGGACAGGGGGGCCTGGAAACACCATATATTTT. Amino acids: CASTTRTGGPGNTIYF.

The genes are TRBV7-2 and TRBJ1-3, with 9 bases aligning to TRBD1. Germline V gene lookup returns CDR1 SGHTA and CDR2 FQGNSA. The CDR3 runs 14 residues. Trimming took 5 bases from V and 5 from J; bases not matched to a gene: 4. The CDR3 protein is CASSVGQGRNTIYF. The CDR3 coding sequence is TGTGCCAGCAGCGTGGGACAGGGTAGAAACACCATATATTTT.

The rearrangement uses TRBV19 and TRBJ1-1; D not certain. The CDR3 length is 14 residues. Germline CDR1 LNHDA, CDR2 SQIVND (reference sequence). The V and J ends lost 1 base and 3 bases respectively, with 9 bases between them. The CDR3 protein is CASSIVHSYTEAFF. The CDR3 DNA follows: TGTGCCAGTAGTATAGTTCACAGTTACACTGAAGCTTTCTTT.

This chain uses TRBV7-6 with TRBJ2-3; 10 nucleotides line up with TRBD2. Germline CDR1 reads SGHVS; CDR2 reads FNYEAQ. The CDR3 totals 16 residues. Trimming removed 1 base from V and 4 bases from J; junction bases left unmatched: 5. The CDR3 protein is CASSLGLAGVSDTQYF. The CDR3 DNA reads as TGTGCCAGCAGCTTAGGGCTAGCGGGAGTGTCAGATACGCAGTATTTT.

The rearrangement links TRBV7-2 to TRBJ2-3; tentatively, D is TRBD1 (6 bases). The CDR3 extends over 15 amino acids. The germline V gene has CDR1 SGHTA and CDR2 FQGNSA. Trimming left V 5 bases short and J 2 bases short, with 14 bases between. Here the CDR3 reads CASSAGTFNTDTQYF. In nucleotides, the CDR3 is TGTGCCAGCAGCGCCGGGACATTCAACACAGATACGCAGTATTTT. Variable domain in full (rest from reference TRBV7-2 and TRBJ2-3): GAGVSQSPSNKVTEKGKDVELRCDPISGHTALYWYRQSLGQGLEFLIYFQGNSAPDKSGLPSDRFSAERTGGSVSTLTIQRTQQEDSAVYLCASSAGTFNTDTQYFGPGTRLTVL.

The chain links TRBV4-3 to TRBJ2-1, with D possibly matching TRBD1 (5 bases). The V gene's germline CDR1 is LGHNA and CDR2 YSLEER. The CDR3 extends over 15 amino acids. V lost 5 bases to trimming and J lost 9 bases, with 20 bases between them. The chain's CDR3 is CASSTRSGQNGEQFF. CDR3 nucleotides: TGCGCCAGCAGCACGCGCAGTGGACAAAATGGTGAGCAGTTCTTC.

The rearrangement joins TRBV10-1 to TRBJ2-5; maybe TRBD2 (5 bases). Germline-derived CDR1 and CDR2 are WNHNN and SYGVQD (reference sequence). CDR3 size: 14 residues. V was clipped by 0 bases and J by 4 bases, with 9 bases between them. In nucleotides, the CDR3 is TGCGCCAGCAGTGAGTCGTATCGGGGAGAGACCCAGTACTTC. It is translated as CASSESYRGETQYF.

This clone was seen a single time. The rearrangement joins TRBV7-3 to TRBJ2-3, with 15 positions matching TRBD2. Per germline, CDR1 SGHTA and CDR2 FQGTGA. This CDR3 spans 17 amino acids. J was trimmed by 2 bases and V by 5 bases; bases with no gene match: 5. The CDR3 nucleotides read TGTGCCAGCAGCGGACTAGCGGGAGGGCTGAACACAGATACGCAGTATTTT. It encodes CASSGLAGGLNTDTQYF. Full variable domain (outside the CDR3, taken from reference TRBV7-3 and TRBJ2-3): GAGVSQTPSNKVTEKGKYVELRCDPISGHTALYWYRQSLGQGPEFLIYFQGTGAADDSGLPNDRFFAVRPEGSVSTLKIQRTERGDSAVYLCASSGLAGGLNTDTQYFGPGTRLTVL.

J is TRBJ2-7 and V is TRBV14, with 10 bases aligning to TRBD2. Germline values: CDR1 SGHDN, CDR2 FVKESK. Unmatched junction bases numbered 5, after V lost 2 bases and J lost 4 bases. The CDR3 is 15 amino acids. DNA of the CDR3: TGTGCCAGCAGCCAACTAGCGGGAGATGTTTACGAGCAGTACTTC. Translating gives CASSQLAGDVYEQYF.

For this clone: At one of its ends the junction is not consistent with the germline gene, which may arise from a read error. V is TRBV11-1 and J is TRBJ2-1; D is perhaps TRBD2 (5 bases). Per the germline V gene, CDR1 is SGHAT and CDR2 is FQDESV (reference sequence). This CDR3 comprises 15 residues. In DNA form, the CDR3 reads TGTGCCAGCAGCCGGGCTCGAGAGGGCTACTATGAGCAGTTCTTC. Protein product: CASSRAREGYYEQFF.

This chain links TRBV27 with TRBJ1-4; the match to TRBD1 covers 7 bases. After removal of 1 base from V and 4 bases from J, the junction contained 9 bases not matched to a gene. CDR3 length: 17 residues. Germline lookup yields CDR1 MNHEY and CDR2 SMNVEV (reference sequence). Here the CDR3 reads CASSLWWQGESNEKLFF. CDR3 in DNA: TGTGCCAGCAGTTTATGGTGGCAGGGGGAGAGTAATGAAAAACTGTTTTTT.

The chain couples TRBV27 to TRBJ1-1; no clear D. CDR1 is MNHEY, CDR2 SMNVEV, per germline (reference sequence). This CDR3 is built from 14 residues. Trimming left V 7 bases short and J 4 bases short, with 16 bases between. Here the CDR3 DNA reads TGTGCCAGCACGCCGGTCGGAGAGAGCACTGAAGCTTTCTTT. It codes for CASTPVGESTEAFF.

This chain joins TRBV2 and TRBJ2-1, with 7 positions matching TRBD2. Germline loops: CDR1 SNHLY, CDR2 FYNNEI. The CDR3 length is 18 residues. The trim removed 1 base at V and 1 base at J, leaving 10 bases unmatched. The CDR3 here is CASSEGSPRELSYNEQFF. The CDR3 DNA is TGTGCCAGCAGTGAAGGTTCTCCGCGGGAGCTATCCTACAATGAGCAGTTCTTC. The variable domain in full, completed from reference TRBV2 and TRBJ2-1, reads EPEVTQTPSHQVTQMGQEVILRCVPISNHLYFYWYRQILGQKVEFLVSFYNNEISEKSEIFDDQFSVERPDGSNFTLKIRSTKLEDSAMYFCASSEGSPRELSYNEQFFGPGTRLTVL.

The chain has TRBV7-3 and TRBJ2-7, with TRBD2 matching over 12 bases. There are 19 residues in the CDR3. The V gene end was trimmed by 1 base and the J gene end by 5 bases; junction bases not matched to a gene: 15. The germline V gene has CDR1 SGHTA and CDR2 FQGTGA. The CDR3 loop is CASSLRPGASGRALHEQYF. The CDR3 DNA sequence: TGTGCCAGCAGCTTAAGGCCCGGGGCTAGCGGGAGGGCCCTCCACGAGCAGTACTTC.

The chain joins TRBV11-2 to TRBJ2-7; perhaps TRBD2 as D (5 bases). Trimming took 6 bases from V and 1 from J, leaving 13 bases between them. The CDR3 totals 14 residues. Germline V gene lookup returns CDR1 SGHAT and CDR2 FQNNGV. The CDR3 here is CASRGFGGSYEQYF. Here the CDR3 DNA reads TGTGCCAGCAGAGGTTTCGGAGGATCCTACGAGCAGTACTTC.

The CDR3 loop reads CASSSGAGYQETQYF. CDR3 DNA: TGTGCCAGCAGCTCCGGAGCCGGTTACCAAGAGACCCAGTACTTC. The rearrangement uses TRBV5-8 and TRBJ2-5; D is ambiguous. Germline CDR1 is SGHTS and CDR2 is YDEGEE. The CDR3 extends over 15 amino acids. Trimming left V 3 bases short and J 0 bases short, with 12 bases between. The complete variable domain, with remaining parts taken from reference TRBV5-8 and TRBJ2-5, reads EAGVTQSPTHLIKTRGQQATLRCSPISGHTSVYWYQQALGLGLQFLLWYDEGEERNRGNFPPRFSGRQFPNYSSELNVNALELEDSALYLCASSSGAGYQETQYFGPGTRLLVL.

This clone was seen a handful of times. This chain joins TRBV28 and TRBJ2-2, with D unclear. The CDR3 sequence is 12 residues long. Looked up from germline, CDR1 is MDHEN and CDR2 is SYDVKM. CDR3 sequence: CAAEANTGELFF. CDR3 DNA: TGTGCTGCAGAGGCGAACACCGGGGAGCTGTTTTTT.

J is TRBJ2-5 and V is TRBV23-1, with a tentative D call TRBD1 (6 bases). TRBV23-1 is an open reading frame whose function is uncertain. The CDR3 extends over 15 amino acids. V lost 4 bases and J lost 4, with 16 bases in between. This CDR3 is CASSRPKGEAETQYF. The DNA of the CDR3 is TGCGCCAGCAGTCGCCCGAAGGGGGAAGCAGAGACCCAGTACTTC.

This clone was seen once. The rearrangement uses TRBV5-3 and TRBJ2-2; weak D call: TRBD2 (5 bases). TRBV5-3 is an ORF; its function is uncertain. This CDR3 has 13 residues. Trimming shortened V by 2 bases and J by 7 bases, and 9 bases separated the two germline ends. CDR3 region: CARSLWESGELFF. The CDR3 DNA reads TGTGCCAGAAGCTTATGGGAGAGCGGGGAGCTGTTTTTT.